The 5 T cell receptor beta chains given below trace back to one sample, sequenced in a study of identical twins. A single record per CDR3 protein comes from TCRdb applying MiXCR to the 5' RACE reads. The sample shows nearly 250,000 distinct CDR3 sequences, 5.5% to 8% of them seen only once. The sample was also reused in another study, on yellow fever vaccine responses in identical twins.

The sample was memory (CD45RO+) T cells sorted from blood. These receptors were taken from a woman aged 18-29 years in good health.

This clonotype was picked up a small number of times. J is TRBJ1-5 and V is TRBV20-1; the D gene is possibly TRBD1 (6 bases). Trimming shortened V by 3 bases and J by 5 bases, and 8 bases separated the two germline ends. The germline CDR1 and CDR2 sequences are DFQATT and SNEGSKA (reference sequence). CDR3 length: 12 residues. Here the CDR3 reads CSASRQDQPQHF. The CDR3 coding sequence is TGCAGTGCTAGTAGACAGGATCAGCCCCAGCATTTT.

This chain uses TRBV11-2 with TRBJ2-7, with D unclear. The V gene's germline CDR1 is SGHAT and CDR2 FQNNGV. This CDR3 is 14 amino acids long. The V end lost 3 bases, the J end lost 0 bases, and 9 bases lay between the germline ends. In DNA form, the CDR3 reads TGTGCCAGCAGCTTGGAGCAGAGCTCCTACGAGCAGTACGTC. Translation: CASSLEQSSYEQYV.

The V call is TRBV9, the J call TRBJ2-5; perhaps TRBD1 as D (6 bases). Germline lookup yields CDR1 SGDLS and CDR2 YYNGEE. The V gene lost 3 bases and the J gene lost 5 bases, with 11 bases spanning the gap. CDR3 length equals 13 residues. CDR3 residues: CASSDRVGETQYF. The CDR3 bases are TGTGCCAGCAGCGACAGGGTTGGGGAGACCCAGTACTTC.

This clonotype was detected ten times or more. The V gene is TRBV6-5, the J gene TRBJ2-7; D call uncertain. Germline loops: CDR1 MNHEY, CDR2 SVGAGI. The germline V and J ends were trimmed by 2 bases and 3 bases, with 20 bases remaining between them. The CDR3 has 17 amino acids. CDR3 bases: TGTGCCAGCAGTTACACCCGGACCGTACTCTCTTACTACGAGCAGTACTTC. As protein: CASSYTRTVLSYYEQYF.

This clonotype was seen many times. This chain connects TRBV6-5 to TRBJ2-1, with unresolved D. In germline, CDR1 is MNHEY, CDR2 SVGAGI. The CDR3 is 15 amino acids. Trimming took 6 bases from V and 0 from J, leaving 12 bases between them. The CDR3 region is CASSRLSSSYNEQFF. CDR3 DNA sequence: TGTGCCAGCAGCCGACTTTCCAGCTCCTACAATGAGCAGTTCTTC.